One sample yielded the 21 T cell receptor beta chains listed below, sequenced in a study of early stage breast cancer tumors. Sequenced by immunoSEQ multiplex PCR; TCRdb stores in-frame clones only, minus some. The sample yields tens of thousands of clones, under 95% seen once. Sequencing was done on a sample of blood. These receptors were collected from an older person with breast cancer.

This clone has just one count. The chain is built from TRBV18 and TRBJ2-7; TRBD1 matches 7 bases. The J segment lost 3 bases and the V segment lost 8 bases, leaving 7 bases of the junction unmatched. CDR3 length: 13 amino acids. In germline, CDR1 is KGHSH, CDR2 LQKENI. The DNA of the CDR3 is TGTGCCAGCACAGGGGCAGGTCTCTACGAGCAGTACTTC. Translation gives CASTGAGLYEQYF.

The V and J genes are TRBV4-3 and TRBJ2-3, with 10 bases lining up with TRBD2. V gave up 0 bases and J gave up 5 bases; unmatched junction bases: 5. CDR3 length: 16 amino acids. Germline values: CDR1 LGHNA, CDR2 YSLEER. CDR3 coding DNA: TGCGCCAGCAGCCAAGATGTAGCGGGGGGCAGAGATACGCAGTATTTT. This codes for CASSQDVAGGRDTQYF.

Here the CDR3 reads CASSPPQGREQYF. The CDR3 bases are TGTGCCAGCAGCCCGCCACAGGGGCGCGAGCAGTACTTC. V is TRBV5-6 and J is TRBJ2-7, with 7 bases fitting TRBD1. There are 13 residues in the CDR3. The J segment lost 6 bases and the V segment lost 4 bases, leaving 7 bases of the junction unmatched. Germline V gene lookup returns CDR1 SGHDT and CDR2 YYEEEE.

The chain carries TRBV6-6 and TRBJ2-3; TRBD2 is a possible D gene (5 bases). The CDR3 extends over 13 amino acids. CDR1 and CDR2 from the germline V gene are MNHNY and SVGAGI (reference sequence). V was cut by 2 bases and J by 7 bases, with 10 bases left in between. The CDR3 loop reads CASSYRGSHTQYF. The DNA of the CDR3 is TGTGCCAGCAGTTACCGAGGGTCACATACGCAGTATTTT.

The CDR3 loop is CASRSGSRGSPLHF. The CDR3, as DNA: TGTGCCAGCAGGTCCGGGTCCCGGGGTTCACCCCTCCACTTT. This chain joins TRBV7-3 and TRBJ1-6; no definite D call. V shed 6 bases and J shed 9 bases, with 15 bases lying between them. The CDR3 consists of 14 residues. Per the germline V gene, CDR1 is SGHTA and CDR2 is FQGTGA.

The chain uses TRBV30 and TRBJ1-1; 11 nucleotides align to TRBD1. The CDR3 extends over 11 amino acids. The germline V gene encodes CDR1 GTSNPN and CDR2 SVGIG (reference sequence). In DNA, the CDR3 is TGTGGGGGACAGGGGGACACTGAAGCTTTCTTT. It encodes CGGQGDTEAFF.

The genes are TRBV11-2 and TRBJ1-1; D perhaps matches TRBD1 (5 bases). Looked up from germline, CDR1 is SGHAT and CDR2 is FQNNGV. This CDR3 spans 14 amino acids. Between the trimmed V and J ends, which lost 5 bases and 8 bases, there was a span of 18 bases. CDR3: CASSAGVRATEAFF. The CDR3, as DNA: TGTGCCAGCAGCGCGGGGGTCAGGGCAACCGAAGCTTTCTTT.

This sequence joins TRBV6-5 and TRBJ2-3; 7 bases align to TRBD2. J gave up 0 bases and V 2 bases, and 5 bases lay outside the gene matches. The CDR3 is made up of 16 amino acids. Germline CDR1 reads MNHEY; CDR2 reads SVGAGI. As DNA, the CDR3 is TGTGCCAGCAGTTACCTTGGGGGGGGAAGCACAGATACGCAGTATTTT. Translating gives CASSYLGGGSTDTQYF.

The V and J genes are TRBV5-4 and TRBJ1-2; tentatively, D is TRBD1 (6 bases). The CDR3 loop spans 15 amino acids. Germline V gene sequence: CDR1 SGHNT, CDR2 YYREEE (reference sequence). V was clipped by 4 bases and J by 4 bases, with 17 bases between them. The CDR3 here is CASSRTQGQGYGYTF. The CDR3 coding sequence is TGTGCCAGCAGCCGAACCCAGGGGCAGGGCTATGGCTACACCTTC.

The chain couples TRBV5-1 to TRBJ2-7; maybe TRBD1 (6 bases). Germline assignment: CDR1 SGHRS and CDR2 YFSETQ. The germline V and J ends were trimmed by 4 bases and 3 bases, with 8 bases remaining between them. CDR3 length equals 12 residues. The CDR3: CASSRQDYEQYF. CDR3 nucleotide sequence: TGCGCCAGCAGCCGACAGGACTACGAGCAGTACTTC.

J is TRBJ2-7 and V is TRBV5-1; 8 nucleotides line up with TRBD1. Germline-derived CDR1 and CDR2 are SGHRS and YFSETQ. The J segment lost 3 bases and the V segment lost 3 bases, leaving 11 bases of the junction unmatched. CDR3 length: 16 amino acids. The CDR3 DNA reads as TGCGCCAGCAGCTCCACCCTCGGGACAGGAGGCTACGAGCAGTACTTC. Residues: CASSSTLGTGGYEQYF. Full variable domain (remainder filled in from reference TRBV5-1 and TRBJ2-7): KAGVTQTPRYLIKTRGQQVTLSCSPISGHRSVSWYQQTPGQGLQFLFEYFSETQRNKGNFPGRFSGRQFSNSRSEMNVSTLELGDSALYLCASSSTLGTGGYEQYFGPGTRLTVT.

The J gene is TRBJ2-6, the V gene TRBV30; TRBD1 matches at 7 bases. The CDR3 sequence is 15 residues long. The trim removed 4 bases at V and 0 bases at J, leaving 3 bases unmatched. Germline V gene data show CDR1 as GTSNPN and CDR2 as SVGIG (reference sequence). For the CDR3, the DNA is TGTGCCTGGACGTACAGGGGCTCTGGGGCCAACGTCCTGACTTTC. Encoded protein: CAWTYRGSGANVLTF. The whole variable domain, remainder taken from reference TRBV30 and TRBJ2-6, is SQTIHQWPATLVQPVGSPLSLECTVEGTSNPNLYWYRQAAGRGLQLLFYSVGIGQISSEVPQNLSASRPQDRQFILSSKKLLLSDSGFYLCAWTYRGSGANVLTFGAGSRLTVL.

CDR3 residues: CASSVRRENEKLFF. The CDR3 DNA reads as TGTGCCAGCAGTGTGAGACGGGAGAATGAAAAACTGTTTTTT. The V call is TRBV21-1, the J call TRBJ1-4. TRBV21-1 is shown as a pseudogene. The length of the CDR3 is 14 residues.

The gene calls are TRBV27 and TRBJ1-6; 7 positions agree with TRBD1. Germline CDR1 and CDR2: MNHEY and SMNVEV (reference sequence). Trimming removed 0 bases from V and 7 bases from J; junction bases left unmatched: 9. The CDR3 totals 17 residues. For the CDR3, the DNA is TGTGCCAGCAGTTTATCTTTAGGGGGCGATAGAAATTCACCCCTCCACTTT. Translation gives CASSLSLGGDRNSPLHF.

This chain connects TRBV10-1 to TRBJ2-7; 15 bases match TRBD2. CDR1 WNHNN and CDR2 SYGVQD come from the germline V gene (reference sequence). This CDR3 comprises 17 residues. The V segment lost 6 bases and the J segment 3 bases; nucleotides outside the gene matches: 9. The CDR3 coding sequence is TGCGCCAGCAGGACCGGGACTAGCGGGAGGTATGACTACGAGCAGTACTTC. Translated: CASRTGTSGRYDYEQYF.

The gene calls are TRBV2 and TRBJ2-7, with D maybe TRBD2 (6 bases). V was pared by 4 bases and J by 3 bases, with 13 bases between. This CDR3 is built from 14 residues. Germline values: CDR1 SNHLY, CDR2 FYNNEI. CDR3: CASSVGGAIYEQYF. DNA for the CDR3: TGTGCCAGCAGTGTTGGCGGGGCCATCTACGAGCAGTACTTC.

The chain joins TRBV30 to TRBJ1-2, with D uncertain. This CDR3 spans 13 amino acids. Trimming stripped 3 bases from V and 7 bases from J, with 15 bases between. Germline CDR1 reads GTSNPN; CDR2 reads SVGIG (reference sequence). CDR3 amino acids: CAWRGRGYSGYTF. DNA for the CDR3: TGTGCCTGGAGGGGCCGGGGATATAGTGGCTACACCTTC.

The V call is TRBV28, the J call TRBJ2-7, with D maybe TRBD1 (5 bases). Trimming removed 10 bases at V and 3 bases at J, with 13 bases between. CDR1 is MDHEN, CDR2 SYDVKM, per germline. The CDR3 has 12 amino acids. For the CDR3, the DNA is TGTGCCATCCTAGGGGCGGACTACGAGCAGTACTTC. This translates into CAILGADYEQYF. The whole variable domain, filled in from reference TRBV28 and TRBJ2-7, reads DVKVTQSSRYLVKRTGEKVFLECVQDMDHENMFWYRQDPGLGLRLIYFSYDVKMKEKGDIPEGYSVSREKKERFSLILESASTNQTSMYLCAILGADYEQYFGPGTRLTVT.

CDR3 residues: CASSPPGGHGNQPQHF. CDR3 DNA sequence: TGTGCCAGCTCACCTCCGGGGGGTCACGGCAATCAGCCCCAGCATTTT. This chain connects TRBV18 to TRBJ1-5; tentative D call: TRBD1 (5 bases). The CDR3 extends over 16 amino acids. The ends were cut back, 3 bases at V and 2 bases at J, with 14 bases in the middle. Germline-derived CDR1 and CDR2 are KGHSH and LQKENI.

This clone was seen more than once but under ten times. V usage is TRBV4-3 and J usage is TRBJ2-7; 11 bases agree with TRBD2. Germline lookup yields CDR1 LGHNA and CDR2 YSLEER. The CDR3 has 17 residues. J lost 2 bases, V lost 1 base, and 7 bases had no gene match. CDR3 coding DNA: TGCGCCAGCAGCCAAGGCGTTAGCGGGGGGGTTGCCTACGAGCAGTACTTC. The encoded protein is CASSQGVSGGVAYEQYF.

This chain connects TRBV5-6 to TRBJ2-5; the D gene is possibly TRBD2 (6 bases). V lost 0 bases to trimming and J lost 4 bases, with 13 bases between them. Germline V CDR1 and CDR2: SGHDT, YYEEEE. The CDR3 sequence is 15 residues long. The CDR3 nucleotides are TGTGCCAGCAGCTTGGTTACGGTGCGGGGAGAGACCCAGTACTTC. It codes for CASSLVTVRGETQYF.